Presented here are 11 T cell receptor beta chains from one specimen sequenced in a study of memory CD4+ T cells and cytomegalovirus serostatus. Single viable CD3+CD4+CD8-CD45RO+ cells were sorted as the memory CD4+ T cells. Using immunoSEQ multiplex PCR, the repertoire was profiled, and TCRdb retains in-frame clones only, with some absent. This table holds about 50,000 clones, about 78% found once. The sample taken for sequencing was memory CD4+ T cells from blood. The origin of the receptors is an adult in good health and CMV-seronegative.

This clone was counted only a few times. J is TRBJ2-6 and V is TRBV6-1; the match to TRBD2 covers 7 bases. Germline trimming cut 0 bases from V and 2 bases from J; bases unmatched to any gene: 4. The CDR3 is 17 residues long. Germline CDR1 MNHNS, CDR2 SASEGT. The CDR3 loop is CASSEAASGPGANVLTF. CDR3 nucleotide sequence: TGTGCCAGCAGTGAAGCTGCTAGCGGCCCTGGGGCCAACGTCCTGACTTTC.

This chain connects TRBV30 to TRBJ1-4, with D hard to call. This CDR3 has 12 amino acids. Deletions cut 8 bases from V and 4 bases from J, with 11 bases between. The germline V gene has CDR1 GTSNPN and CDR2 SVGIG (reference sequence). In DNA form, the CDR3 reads TGTGCCGGCCGCCGAGATAATGAAAAACTGTTTTTT. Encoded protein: CAGRRDNEKLFF.

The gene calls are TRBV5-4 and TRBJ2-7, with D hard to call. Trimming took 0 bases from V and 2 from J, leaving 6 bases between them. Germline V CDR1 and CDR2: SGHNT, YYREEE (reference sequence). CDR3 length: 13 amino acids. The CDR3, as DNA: TGTGCCAGCAGCTTGGGAACTACCTACGAGCAGTACTTC. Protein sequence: CASSLGTTYEQYF.

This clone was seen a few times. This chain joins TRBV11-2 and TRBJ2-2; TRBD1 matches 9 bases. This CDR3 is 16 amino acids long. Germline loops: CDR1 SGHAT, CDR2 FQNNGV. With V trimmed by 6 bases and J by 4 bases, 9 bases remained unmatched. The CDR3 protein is CASRHPGTGRTGELFF. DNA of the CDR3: TGTGCCAGCAGGCATCCCGGGACAGGGCGCACCGGGGAGCTGTTTTTT.

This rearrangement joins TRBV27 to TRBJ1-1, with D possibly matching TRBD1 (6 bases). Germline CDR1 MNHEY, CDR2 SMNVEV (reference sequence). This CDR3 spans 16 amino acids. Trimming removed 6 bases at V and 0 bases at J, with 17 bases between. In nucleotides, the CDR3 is TGTGCCAGCAGACATAGTCGCCGGACAGTGAACACTGAAGCTTTCTTT. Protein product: CASRHSRRTVNTEAFF.

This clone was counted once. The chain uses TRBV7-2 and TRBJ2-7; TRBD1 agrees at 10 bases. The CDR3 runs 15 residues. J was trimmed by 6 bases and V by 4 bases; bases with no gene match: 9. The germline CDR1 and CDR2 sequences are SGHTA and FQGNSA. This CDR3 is CASSSTGTGVTEQYF. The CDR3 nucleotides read TGTGCCAGCAGCTCTACCGGGACAGGGGTGACCGAGCAGTACTTC.

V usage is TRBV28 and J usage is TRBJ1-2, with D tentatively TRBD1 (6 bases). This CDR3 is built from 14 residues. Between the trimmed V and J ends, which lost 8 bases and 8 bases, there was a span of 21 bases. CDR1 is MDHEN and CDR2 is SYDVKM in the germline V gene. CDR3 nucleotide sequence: TGTGCCAGCCTTTGGGGGAGGGGGGCCGCCGGCTACACCTTC. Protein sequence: CASLWGRGAAGYTF.

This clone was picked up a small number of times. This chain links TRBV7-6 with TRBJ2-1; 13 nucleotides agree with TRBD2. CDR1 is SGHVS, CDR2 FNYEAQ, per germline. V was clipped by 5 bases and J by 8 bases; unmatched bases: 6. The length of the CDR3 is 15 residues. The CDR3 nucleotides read TGTGCCAGCAGCGAGGGACTAGCGGGGTGGTATGAGCAGTTCTTC. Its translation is CASSEGLAGWYEQFF.

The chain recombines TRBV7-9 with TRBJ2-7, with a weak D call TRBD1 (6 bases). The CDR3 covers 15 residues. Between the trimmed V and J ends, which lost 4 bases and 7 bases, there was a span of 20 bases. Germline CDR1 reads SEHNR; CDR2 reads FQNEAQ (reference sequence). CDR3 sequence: CASSSYRDGLIEQYF. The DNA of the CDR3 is TGTGCCAGCAGCTCCTACAGGGACGGGTTAATAGAGCAGTACTTC.

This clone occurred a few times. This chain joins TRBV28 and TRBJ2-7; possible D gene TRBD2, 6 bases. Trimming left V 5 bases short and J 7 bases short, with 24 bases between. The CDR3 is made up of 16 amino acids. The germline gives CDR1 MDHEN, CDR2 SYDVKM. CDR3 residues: CASSKRSPFRREEQYF. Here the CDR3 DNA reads TGTGCCAGCAGTAAAAGATCCCCTTTTAGGAGGGAAGAGCAGTACTTC.

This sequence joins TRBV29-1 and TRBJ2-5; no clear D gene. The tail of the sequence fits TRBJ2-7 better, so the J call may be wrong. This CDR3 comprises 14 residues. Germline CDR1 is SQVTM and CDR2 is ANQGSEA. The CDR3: CSARLAPFSYEQYF. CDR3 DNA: TGCAGCGCCAGACTCGCCCCGTTCTCCTACGAGCAGTACTTC.